The rows below give T cell receptor beta chains drawn from one sample of a study of sequential checkpoint blockade in melanoma. Method: immunoSEQ multiplex PCR; TCRdb's copy keeps in-frame clones and lacks some. The sample lists roughly 10,000 clones, approximately 27% occurring once. This specimen was tumor tissue (inferred from file names), taken from a patient given nivolumab and ipilimumab in sequence. These receptors were obtained from a human donor with melanoma. The CDR3 runs from the conserved cysteine through the conserved F or W. Fields, in order: V gene, J gene, clone size, D gene, CDR3 DNA, CDR3 protein. A D gene is named only where the DNA matches it firmly. Clone size appears in some rows only: once, few, many, or a class for an expanded clone.

>TRBV11-3|TRBJ2-1|many|NA
TGTGCCAGCAGCCCGCCCTCAGGGGCCAACAATGAGCAGTTCTTC
CASSPPSGANNEQFF
>TRBV11-3|TRBJ2-3|many|TRBD2
TGTGCCAGCAGCCTTAGCGGGGGGACAGATACGCAGTATTTT
CASSLSGGTDTQYF
>TRBV6-1|TRBJ1-5|few|NA
TGTGCCAGCAGTGAAGCGCCGGGAGTAAAGCCCCAGCATTTT
CASSEAPGVKPQHF
>TRBV6-8|TRBJ2-1|NA|NA
TGTGCCAGCAGCCCTAGTGGGGGAAACAATGAGCAGTTCTTC
CASSPSGGNNEQFF
>TRBV11-3|TRBJ2-5|medium-sized|TRBD2
TGTGCCAGCAGCGGGCGGGGGATCCAAGAGACCCAGTACTTC
CASSGRGIQETQYF
>TRBV11-3|TRBJ2-3|NA|NA
TGTGCCAGCAGCGGCCGAGGAGCCTACACAGATACGCAGTATTTT
CASSGRGAYTDTQYF
>TRBV11-3|TRBJ2-6|many|NA
TGTGCCAGCAGACGACAGTCCTCTGGGGCCAACGTCCTGACTTTC
CASRRQSSGANVLTF
>TRBV6-8|TRBJ2-7|few|NA
TGTGCCAGCATCCTGAGTTCCGGGACACCTTACGAGCAGTACTTC
CASILSSGTPYEQYF
>TRBV23-1|TRBJ1-2|few|NA
TGCGCCAGCAGCTTAAGAGCTCCCTATGGCTACACCTTC
CASSLRAPYGYTF
>TRBV9|TRBJ2-6|few|NA
TGTGCCAGCAGCACTCGGACAGGGACTAATGGGGCCAACGTCCTGACTTTC
CASSTRTGTNGANVLTF
>TRBV10-2|TRBJ2-7|once|NA
TGCGCCAGCAGTGTTGGCAGGTCCTCCTACGAGCAGTACTTC
CASSVGRSSYEQYF
>TRBV7-4|TRBJ1-1|NA|NA
TGTGCCAGCAGCTTAGAAGTCGAGACTGAAGCTTTCTTT
CASSLEVETEAFF
>TRBV28|TRBJ1-1|NA|TRBD1
TGTGCCAGCAGTACTCCGGGACAGGGGAACACTGAAGCTTTCTTT
CASSTPGQGNTEAFF
>TRBV15|TRBJ2-2|few|TRBD1
TGTGCCACCAGCAGATCGCGACAGGGGGCCGGGGAGCTGTTTTTT
CATSRSRQGAGELFF
>TRBV18|TRBJ1-1|once|NA
TGTGCCAGCTCACGGGACACCCGACGAGGAAACACTGAAGCTTTCTTT
CASSRDTRRGNTEAFF
>TRBV6-8|TRBJ1-3|NA|NA
TGTGCCAGCACCCCAACGGGGCCTGGAAACACCATATATTTT
CASTPTGPGNTIYF
>TRBV10-2|TRBJ1-2|NA|NA
TGCGCCAGCAGTGGGCGCTCCGGGACTTTGAACGGGGGCTACACCTTC
CASSGRSGTLNGGYTF
>TRBV12-5|TRBJ2-2|NA|NA
TGTGCTAGTGGTTTCAAGGAAGCGAACACCGGGGAGCTGTTTTTT
CASGFKEANTGELFF
>TRBV6-8|TRBJ2-1|few|NA
TGTGCCAGCAGTTATCAGGGGGGAGTTTCAAATGAGCAGTTCTTC
CASSYQGGVSNEQFF
>TRBV11-3|TRBJ2-7|many|NA
TGTGCCAGCAGCATAACCTCCGGGACCTCACCCTACGAGCAGTACTTC
CASSITSGTSPYEQYF
>TRBV9|TRBJ1-1|NA|NA
TGTGCCAGCAAGGTGGGAATGGACACTGAAGCTTTCTTT
CASKVGMDTEAFF
>TRBV5-1|TRBJ2-7|NA|TRBD1
TGCGCCAGCAGCAAAACCGGGACAGGGGTCCGCGAGCAGTACTTC
CASSKTGTGVREQYF
>TRBV19|TRBJ1-1|few|TRBD1
TGTGCCAGTTGGGGGACAGGGGAGAATTTCACTGAAGCTTTCTTT
CASWGTGENFTEAFF
>TRBV28|TRBJ1-3|few|NA
TGTGCCAGCAGTGATCGCGGAAACACCATATATTTT
CASSDRGNTIYF
>TRBV29-1|TRBJ2-1|NA|NA
TGCAGTGCTTGGGAGGACAGGCCCCCCCAGTTCTTC
CSAWEDRPPQFF
>TRBV25-1|TRBJ2-2|NA|NA
TGTGCCAGCAGTGAAGAGGCCAGGCAGAACACCGGGGAGCTGTTTTTT
CASSEEARQNTGELFF
>TRBV11-3|TRBJ1-5|NA|NA
TGTGCCAGCAGCTCTACCGACAGCAATAGCAATCAGCCCCAGCATTTT
CASSSTDSNSNQPQHF
>TRBV11-3|TRBJ1-3|few|NA
TGTGCCAGCAGCCACTCTGGGGGAAGTGGAATAACCATATATTTT
CASSHSGGSGITIYF
>TRBV25-1|TRBJ2-7|NA|TRBD2
TGTGCCAGCACGGCTAGCGGGACCTACGAGCAGTACTTC
CASTASGTYEQYF
>TRBV18|TRBJ1-1|NA|NA
TGTGCCAGCTCACCGGACGTCCCGACTGCTTTCTTT
CASSPDVPTAFF
>TRBV19|TRBJ1-4|NA|NA
TGTGCCAGTCTCCCGGCCTTTGCAACTAATGAAAAACTGTTTTTT
CASLPAFATNEKLFF
>TRBV11-3|TRBJ2-5|many|NA
TGTGCCAGCAGCTTAGGCGGGGGCCGGGAGACCCAGTACTTC
CASSLGGGRETQYF
>TRBV5-1|TRBJ1-4|NA|NA
TGCGCCAGCAGCTCAGCGGGGCAGAGCAATGAAAAACTGTTTTTT
CASSSAGQSNEKLFF
>TRBV6-8|TRBJ2-3|medium-sized|NA
TGTGCCAGCAGTTACACCTTGGGGCCCGAAGAGGCACAGTATTTT
CASSYTLGPEEAQYF
>TRBV18|TRBJ2-2|NA|TRBD2
TGTGCCAGCTCACCGGGACTAGCGGGGGGATACACCGGGGAGCTGTTTTTT
CASSPGLAGGYTGELFF
>TRBV28|TRBJ1-3|few|TRBD1
TGTGCCAGCAGATCTGACAGGGTCCCTGGAAACACCATATATTTT
CASRSDRVPGNTIYF
>TRBV10-2|TRBJ1-1|NA|NA
TGCGCCAGCAGCGGTGGCGAGGGGAACACTGAAGCTTTCTTT
CASSGGEGNTEAFF
>TRBV12-2|TRBJ1-2|few|NA
TGTGCAAGTCGCTTACACAGAGTTAATCATGGCTACACCTTC
CASRLHRVNHGYTF
>TRBV15|TRBJ2-3|NA|NA
TGTGCCACCAGCAGAGACCTGCGCACAGATACGCAGTATTTT
CATSRDLRTDTQYF
>TRBV4-1|TRBJ1-1|medium-sized|TRBD1
TGCGCCAGCAGCCAAATAGAGACAGGGCCTAACACTGAAGCTTTCTTT
CASSQIETGPNTEAFF
>TRBV9|TRBJ2-5|few|NA
TGTGCCAGCAGCGAGGATCCAAACCGGGGGGCTGGGGAGACCCAGTACTTC
CASSEDPNRGAGETQYF
>TRBV10-2|TRBJ1-1|NA|TRBD1
TGCGCCAGCAGGCTTTCCGGGACAGTCACTGAAGCTTTCTTT
CASRLSGTVTEAFF
>TRBV14|TRBJ2-3|NA|TRBD2
TGTGCCAGCAGCCCCCGTATAACGGGGGGGCCCATCCCAGATACGCAGTATTTT
CASSPRITGGPIPDTQYF
>TRBV6-8|TRBJ2-3|NA|TRBD2
TGTGCCAGCAGTCCGGGGGGAGCAGATACGCAGTATTTT
CASSPGGADTQYF
>TRBV11-3|TRBJ1-4|medium-sized|NA
TGTGCCAGCAGCACTCATCGGGACAATAATGAAAAACTGTTTTTT
CASSTHRDNNEKLFF
>TRBV18|TRBJ1-5|NA|NA
TGTGCCAGCTCACCGGGACCCTCGGGTCAGCCCCAGCATTTT
CASSPGPSGQPQHF